The clone carrying this TCR beta chain was recorded a few times. Its antigen is not known. A junction boundary mismatches the germline segment, possibly from a read error. The CDR3 sequence is 15 residues long. The germline V gene has CDR1 SQVTM and CDR2 ANQGSEA. These data come from a study of CD8 T cells in ankylosing spondylitis. Study results and caveats: One TCR beta motif, made up of fewer than 10 highly homologous variants, appeared characteristic of ankylosing spondylitis blood.

From the 5' RACE reads, TCRdb called clonotypes with MiXCR, one entry per CDR3 protein. The sample holds hundreds of thousands of distinct CDR3 sequences, 20% seen once. Sequences were obtained from blood, either unsorted or a sorted T cell fraction (not recorded which). This clonotype was sampled from a male donor with ankylosing spondylitis or in good health (not recorded which). V and J are TRBV29-1 and TRBJ2-1; D might be TRBD1 (7 bases). The CDR3 DNA reads as TGCAGCCCGGGCGGGACAGAGAGCTCCTACAATGTGCAGTTCTTC. This codes for CSPGGTESSYNVQFF.